This T cell receptor (beta chain) was sequenced in a study of cytomegalovirus exposure and HLA in healthy donors. Overall study: Of a few hundred genotyped donors, around 84% clustered with self-reported Caucasian donors. Findings and caveats of the study: The study reported that TCR beta sequences accurately predicted HLA-A and HLA-B alleles in most subjects.

As to this clone: The antigen is undetermined.

The length of the CDR3 is 14 residues. From germline, CDR1 is SGHTA and CDR2 FQGTGA. V dropped 5 bases and J dropped 2 bases, with 9 bases sitting between them. In the PCR, 60 Vbeta and 13 Jbeta primers were used. Some clones are missing from TCRdb's copy, which holds only in-frame ones; the method was immunoSEQ multiplex PCR. The repertoire consists of under 200,000 clones, with roughly 80% occurring once and the leading ten covering 2.5% to 3.5%. This chain links TRBV7-3 with TRBJ1-4, with D unclear. The sequence was collected from a female donor in good health and CMV-seronegative. The sequencing sample was made of PBMCs. CDR3 nucleotide sequence: TGTGCCAGCAGCCCCGGAGCCACTAATGAAAAACTGTTTTTT. This translates into CASSPGATNEKLFF.